This entry concerns a single T cell receptor beta chain. What it recognizes is unknown. CDR1 is LNHDA and CDR2 is SQIVND in the germline V gene (reference sequence). There are 15 residues in the CDR3. V dropped 7 bases and J dropped 0; count of bases not matched to a gene: 6. This sample is drawn from a study of T cell responses to AZD1222 COVID-19 vaccine. Study observations and caveats: With dominance at 160-218 and 743-854, vaccine-associated CD4 TCRs spanned spike. Donors in the cohort were predominantly white British and more often female, and clonal diversity was possibly underestimated.

Using immunoSEQ multiplex PCR, the repertoire was profiled, and TCRdb retains in-frame clones only, with some absent. The data contain about 270,000 clones, approximately 94% of them singletons. V is TRBV19 and J is TRBJ2-3, with TRBD1 identical over 8 bases. The sample here was peripheral blood, taken 28 days after the second AZD1222 dose. The receptor's source is an adult who received the AZD1222 COVID-19 vaccine. The CDR3 protein is CASKSRQGSTDTQYF. As DNA, the CDR3 is TGTGCCAGTAAATCTAGACAGGGGAGCACAGATACGCAGTATTTT.